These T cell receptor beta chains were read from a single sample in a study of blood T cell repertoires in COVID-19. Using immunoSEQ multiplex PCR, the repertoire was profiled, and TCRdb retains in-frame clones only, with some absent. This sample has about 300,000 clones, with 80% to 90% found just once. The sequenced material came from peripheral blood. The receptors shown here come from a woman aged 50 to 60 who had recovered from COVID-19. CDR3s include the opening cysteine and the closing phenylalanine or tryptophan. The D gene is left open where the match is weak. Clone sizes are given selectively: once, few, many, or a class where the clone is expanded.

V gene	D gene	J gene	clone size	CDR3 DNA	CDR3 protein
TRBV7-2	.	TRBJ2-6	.	TGTGCCAGCAGCTTAGCGAGGCAAGGCTCTGGGGCCAACGTCCTGACTTTC	CASSLARQGSGANVLTF
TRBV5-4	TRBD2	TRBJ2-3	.	TGTGCCAGCAGCTTGGCCGGTGGGAGGGCGGGCCGAGGTGCGCAGTATTTT	CASSLAGGRAGRGAQYF
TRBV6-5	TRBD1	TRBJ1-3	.	TGTGCCAGCACCACAGGGGGATCTGGAAACACCATATATTTT	CASTTGGSGNTIYF
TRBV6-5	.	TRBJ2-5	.	TGTGCCAGCAGTCAACAAGTTTGGGAGACCCAGTACTTC	CASSQQVWETQYF
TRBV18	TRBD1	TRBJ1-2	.	TGTGCCAGCTCACCATCCGGGACAGAGAACTATGGCTACACCTTC	CASSPSGTENYGYTF
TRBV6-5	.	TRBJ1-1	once	TGTGCCAGCATCACCACGGGGGGATCGAGCACTGAAGCTTTCTTT	CASITTGGSSTEAFF
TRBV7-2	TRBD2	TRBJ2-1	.	TGTGCGAGCGGGCAGAGGCGGGGGTACAATGAGCAGTTCTTC	CASGQRRGYNEQFF
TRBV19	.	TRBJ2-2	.	TGTGCCAGTAGTATAGATCAAAGACAGAAATACACCGGGGAGCTGTTTTTT	CASSIDQRQKYTGELFF
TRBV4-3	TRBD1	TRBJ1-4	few	TGCGCCAGCAGCCGAGACAGGGGGATAGGTGAAAAACTGTTTTTT	CASSRDRGIGEKLFF
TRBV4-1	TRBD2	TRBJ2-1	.	TGCGCCAGCAGCCGCCTAGCGGGGACCTCTTCCAATGAGCAGTTCTTC	CASSRLAGTSSNEQFF
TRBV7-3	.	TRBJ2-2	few	TGTGCCAGCAGCTTACAGGACACCACCGGGGAGCTGTTTTTT	CASSLQDTTGELFF
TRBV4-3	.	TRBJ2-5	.	TGCGCCAGCAGCCAAGAGAACAGACAAGAGACCCAGTACTTC	CASSQENRQETQYF
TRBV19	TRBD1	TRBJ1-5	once	TGTGCCAGTAGCGTTAACAGGGGCCAGCCCCAGCATTTT	CASSVNRGQPQHF
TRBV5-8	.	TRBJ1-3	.	TGTGCCAGCAGCTTGAGGGGTGGAAACACCATATATTTT	CASSLRGGNTIYF
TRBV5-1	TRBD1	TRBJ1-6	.	TGCGCCAGCAGCTTGGCCGGAGGGGGCGGGAATTCACCCCTCCACTTT	CASSLAGGGGNSPLHF
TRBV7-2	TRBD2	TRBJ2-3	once	TGTGCCAGCAGCTTAGCCGCACTAGCGACAGATACGCAGTATTTT	CASSLAALATDTQYF
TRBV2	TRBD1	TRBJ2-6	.	TGTGCCAGCGGACCGGGACAGAGGCTTTCTGGGGCCAACGTCCTGACTTTC	CASGPGQRLSGANVLTF
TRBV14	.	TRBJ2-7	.	TGTGCCAGCAGCCCCGGTCTGCAGCAGTACTTC	CASSPGLQQYF
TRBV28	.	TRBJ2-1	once	TGTGCCAGCGTTCGCTTAGACGGGCACAGGAGCTCCTACAATGAGCAGTTCTTC	CASVRLDGHRSSYNEQFF
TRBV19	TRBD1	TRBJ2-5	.	TGTGCCAGTAGGCAGGGGGCTGAGACCCAGTACTTC	CASRQGAETQYF
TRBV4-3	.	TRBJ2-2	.	TGCGCCAGCAGCCAAGAAATTGGGGCTAACACCGGGGAGCTGTTTTTT	CASSQEIGANTGELFF
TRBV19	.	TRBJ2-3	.	TGTGCCAGTAGTCTGGCGGGGAATATGGGGGGAGATACGCAGTATTTT	CASSLAGNMGGDTQYF
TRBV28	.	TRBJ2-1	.	TGTGCCAGCAGTACCTGGGGCGGATACAATGAGCAGTTCTTC	CASSTWGGYNEQFF
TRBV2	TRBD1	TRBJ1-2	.	TGTGCCAGCAGGACTCTTAGGGACAGGGGAAACTATGGCTACACCTTC	CASRTLRDRGNYGYTF
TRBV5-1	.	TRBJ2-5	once	TGCGCCAGCAGCTGGCGGAACGACCAAGAGACCCAGTACTTC	CASSWRNDQETQYF
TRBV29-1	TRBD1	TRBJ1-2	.	TGCAGCGTCCGACAGGGGAACTATGGCTACACCTTC	CSVRQGNYGYTF
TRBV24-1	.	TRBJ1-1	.	TGTGCCACCAGAACTGCGGACAGGAACACTGAAGCTTTCTTT	CATRTADRNTEAFF
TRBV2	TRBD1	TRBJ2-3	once	TGTGCCAGCACGAGGGGGCAGGGTAGTACAGATACGCAGTATTTT	CASTRGQGSTDTQYF
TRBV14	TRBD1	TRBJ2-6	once	TGTGCCAGCAGCGACAGGGTTCCTGGGGCCAACGTCCTGACTTTC	CASSDRVPGANVLTF
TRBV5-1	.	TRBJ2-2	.	TGCGCCAGCAGGCAGGGCGGGGAGCTGTTTTTT	CASRQGGELFF
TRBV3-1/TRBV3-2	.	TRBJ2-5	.	TGTGCCAGCAGCCAAGGGGCAGCTCCGGACCAAGAGACCCAGTACTTC	CASSQGAAPDQETQYF
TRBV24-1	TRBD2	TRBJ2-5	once	TGTGCCACCAGTGACCCCGGGACTAGCGGGAGCGGGACCCAGTACTTC	CATSDPGTSGSGTQYF
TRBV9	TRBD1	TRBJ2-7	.	TGTGCCAGCAGCGTAGGGGCAGGGGGCCTTTACGAGCAGTACTTC	CASSVGAGGLYEQYF
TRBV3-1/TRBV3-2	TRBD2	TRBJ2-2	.	TGTGCCAGCAGAGCGGGAGTTCGCACCGGGGAGCTGTTTTTT	CASRAGVRTGELFF
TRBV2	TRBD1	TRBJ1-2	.	TGTGCCAGCAGTTTGGACAGGGTGAGGGAGTGGAGGGGCGTTGGCTACACCTTC	CASSLDRVREWRGVGYTF
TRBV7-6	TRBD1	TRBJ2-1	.	TGTGCCAGCAGCTCCCAAACGCAAACAGGGGGCCAATCCAATGAGCAGTTCTTC	CASSSQTQTGGQSNEQFF
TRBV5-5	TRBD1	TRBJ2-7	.	TGTGCCAGCAGCCCTCGACAGGGGCCCTACGAGCAGTACTTC	CASSPRQGPYEQYF
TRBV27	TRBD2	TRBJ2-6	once	TGTGCCAGCAGTTTAGCGGGGGGTCCTAGGTTGGGGGCTGGGGCCAACGTCCTGACTTTC	CASSLAGGPRLGAGANVLTF
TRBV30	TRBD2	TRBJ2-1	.	TGTGCCTGGGGGCCGGGACTAGCGGGGGCAAATGAGCAGTTCTTC	CAWGPGLAGANEQFF
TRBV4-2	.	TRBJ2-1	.	TGTGCCAGCAGCCGGGCCAATGAGCAGTTCTTC	CASSRANEQFF
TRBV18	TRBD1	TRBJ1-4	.	TGTGCCAGCTCGCAACAGGGGGCGTATGAAAAACTGTTTTTT	CASSQQGAYEKLFF
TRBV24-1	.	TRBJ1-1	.	TGTGCCACCAGTGATCTAAGGGACAACGAGAACACTGAAGCTTTCTTT	CATSDLRDNENTEAFF
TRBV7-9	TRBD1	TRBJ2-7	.	TGTGCCAGCAGCCCCCGTGGGACAGGGTATTACGAGCAGTACTTC	CASSPRGTGYYEQYF
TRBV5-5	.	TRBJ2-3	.	TGTGCCAGCAGCTGGGCCCCGGACACAGATACGCAGTATTTT	CASSWAPDTDTQYF
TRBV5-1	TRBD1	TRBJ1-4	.	TGCGCCAGCAGCTTGGGAAGGGGGCTAAATGAAAAACTGTTTTTT	CASSLGRGLNEKLFF
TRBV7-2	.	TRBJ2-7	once	TGTGCCAGCAGCTTAGGATCGGGAGCCCACGAGCAGTACTTC	CASSLGSGAHEQYF
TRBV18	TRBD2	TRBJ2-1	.	TGTGCCAGCTCACCTCGGCTAGCGGGAGGGCCTGGAACCTACAATGAGCAGTTCTTC	CASSPRLAGGPGTYNEQFF
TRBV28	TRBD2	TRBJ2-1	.	TGTGCCAGCGGACCTACTAGCGGGAGATATGAGCAGTTCTTC	CASGPTSGRYEQFF
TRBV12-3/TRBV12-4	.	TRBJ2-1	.	TGTGCCAGCAGTTTACAGGGCCGTGAGCAGTTCTTC	CASSLQGREQFF
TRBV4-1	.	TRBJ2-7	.	TGCGCCAGCAGCCAAGTTCTTTCTCTGGCAGGCCTAAACTACGAGCAGTACTTC	CASSQVLSLAGLNYEQYF
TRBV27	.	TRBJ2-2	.	TGTGCCAGCAGACTGACCGGGGAGCTGTTTTTT	CASRLTGELFF
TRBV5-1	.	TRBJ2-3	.	TGCGCCAGCTACTTGGAGGGGAGCACAGATACGCAGTATTTT	CASYLEGSTDTQYF
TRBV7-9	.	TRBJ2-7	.	TGTGCCAGCTTACGAACACCTTCCTACGAGCAGTACTTC	CASLRTPSYEQYF
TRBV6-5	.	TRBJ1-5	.	TGTGCCAGCAGTTATACGCAGAATCAGCCCCAGCATTTT	CASSYTQNQPQHF
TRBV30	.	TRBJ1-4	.	TGTGCCTGGAGTGTCGGCAGCGGGGCTAATGAAAAACTGTTTTTT	CAWSVGSGANEKLFF
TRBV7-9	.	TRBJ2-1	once	TGTGCCAGCCTGCAGTTGGCTTACAATGAGCAGTTCTTC	CASLQLAYNEQFF
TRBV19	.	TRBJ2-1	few	TGTGCCAGTAGTGCCCTTCCGGGGAATGAGCAGTTCTTC	CASSALPGNEQFF
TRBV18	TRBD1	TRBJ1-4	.	TGTGCCAGCTCACCAAACAGGGGGCACGAAAAACTGTTTTTT	CASSPNRGHEKLFF